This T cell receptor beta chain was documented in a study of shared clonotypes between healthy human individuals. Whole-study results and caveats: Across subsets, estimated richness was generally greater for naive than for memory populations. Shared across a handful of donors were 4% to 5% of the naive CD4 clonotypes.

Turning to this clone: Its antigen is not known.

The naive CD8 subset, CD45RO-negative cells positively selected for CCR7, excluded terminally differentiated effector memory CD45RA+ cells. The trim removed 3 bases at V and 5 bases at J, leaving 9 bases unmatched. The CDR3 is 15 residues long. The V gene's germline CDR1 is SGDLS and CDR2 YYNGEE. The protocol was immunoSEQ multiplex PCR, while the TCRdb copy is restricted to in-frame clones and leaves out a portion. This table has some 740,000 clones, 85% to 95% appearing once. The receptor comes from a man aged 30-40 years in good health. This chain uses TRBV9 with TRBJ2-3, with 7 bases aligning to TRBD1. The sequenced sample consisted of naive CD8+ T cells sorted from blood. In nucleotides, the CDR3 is TGTGCCAGCAGCGGTGACAGGGTCTGGGGAGATACGCAGTATTTT. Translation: CASSGDRVWGDTQYF.